A single sample is the source of the 13 T cell receptor beta chains below, sequenced in a study of T cell clonality in common variable immunodeficiency (dated by TCRdb to about 2015). The receptor library was made with the immunoSEQ multiplex PCR assay. TCRdb holds this immuneACCESS table with in-frame rearrangements only. Some clones are missing; in checked studies, unresolved V genes explain under half, and the rest has no known cause. There are some 60,000 clones in this sample, and none of them is a singleton. The top ten clonotypes cover more than 1.5% of the sample. Sequenced material: peripheral blood mononuclear cells. The receptor source for this set is a person aged 18 to 70 in good health.

This clone was found many times. The read ends 3 residues early relative to the CDR3; the germline J gene fills the gap. The chain joins TRBV7-9 to TRBJ2-1; 13 bases match TRBD2. Germline CDR1 is SEHNR and CDR2 is FQNEAQ (reference sequence). V lost 5 bases and J lost 8; bases outside the gene matches: 3. This CDR3 comprises 14 residues. The CDR3 loop is CASSPGLAGDEQFF. CDR3 DNA (partial): TGTGCCAGCAGCCCCGGACTAGCGGGAGATGAG.

This clone was seen only a few times. With the read ending 3 residues before the CDR3 end, the germline J gene is used to fill in that end. The rearrangement links TRBV7-9 to TRBJ2-5, with 9 bases fitting TRBD1. V shed 5 bases, J shed 5 bases, and the junction held 9 bases outside the gene matches. The V gene's germline CDR1 is SEHNR and CDR2 FQNEAQ (reference sequence). CDR3 size: 15 residues. The CDR3 region is CASSRPGQGWETQYF. CDR3 bases read: TGTGCCAGCAGCCGCCCGGGACAGGGATGGGAGACC.

This clone has a count of ten or more. Read sequence stops 3 residues before the CDR3 end, and the germline J gene provides the missing end. The J gene is TRBJ2-2, the V gene TRBV2; no firm D call. V lost 5 bases and J lost 5, with 9 bases in between. The CDR3 spans 13 residues. The V gene's germline CDR1 is SNHLY and CDR2 FYNNEI. CDR3 bases read: TGTGCCAGCAGTCTAGGTGGGACCGGGGAG. Translated, it gives CASSLGGTGE. The full CDR3 is CASSLGGTGELFF.

The sample holds many counts of this clone. The read falls 3 residues short of the CDR3 end, and the missing part is taken from the germline J gene. The chain combines TRBV5-1 with TRBJ2-5; possible D gene TRBD2, 5 bases. Looked up from germline, CDR1 is SGHRS and CDR2 is YFSETQ. This CDR3 has 15 residues. V lost 0 bases and J lost 0, with 9 bases in between. The CDR3 DNA, read in part, is TGCGCCAGCAGCTTGGGTGCGCGGGACCAAGAGACC. Amino acids: CASSLGARDQET. The entire CDR3 protein is CASSLGARDQETQYF.

This clone was recorded at least ten times. The sequenced fragment ends 3 residues before the CDR3 boundary, so the rest is inferred from the germline J gene. V is TRBV28 and J is TRBJ2-1; a weak D match, TRBD1 (6 bases). The V end lost 2 bases, the J end lost 7 bases, and 18 bases lay between the germline ends. The CDR3 is 16 amino acids. The germline gives CDR1 MDHEN, CDR2 SYDVKM. The covered CDR3 bases are TGTGCCAGCAGTTTAACGGGCAGGGGAATTGTGAATGAG. Translating it yields CASSLTGRGIVNE. In full, the CDR3 reads CASSLTGRGIVNEQFF.

At least ten counts were recorded for this clone. Partial CDR3 DNA: TGTGCCAGCAGCCAGGGCGGACTATCTCTCTACAATGAG. Encoded protein: CASSQGGLSLYNE. The complete CDR3 sequence is CASSQGGLSLYNEQFF. V gene TRBV7-8 combines with J gene TRBJ2-1; possible D gene TRBD2, 6 bases. The CDR3 extends 3 residues past the end of the read, so its final part is completed from the germline J gene. CDR1 and CDR2 (germline): SGHVS, FQNEAQ. V lost 5 bases, J lost 3 bases, and 17 bases lay in between. This CDR3 has 16 amino acids. The whole variable domain, remainder taken from reference TRBV7-8 and TRBJ2-1, is GAGVSQSPRYKVAKRGQDVALRCDPISGHVSLFWYQQALGQGPEFLTYFQNEAQLDKSGLPSDRFFAERPEGSVSTLKIQRTQQEDSAVYLCASSQGGLSLYNEQFFGPGTRLTVL.

This clone was seen repeatedly, ten times or more. Read sequence stops 3 residues before the CDR3 end, and the germline J gene provides the missing end. The V and J genes are TRBV13 and TRBJ2-1, with 9 bases identical to TRBD2. The germline V gene has CDR1 PRHDT and CDR2 FYEKMQ (reference sequence). With 4 bases clipped from V and 5 bases from J, the junction kept 9 bases outside the gene matches. This CDR3 contains 16 residues. The chain's CDR3 is CASSSRLAGRDNEQFF. The DNA read from the CDR3 is TGTGCCAGCAGCTCGCGCCTAGCGGGACGAGACAATGAG. Full variable domain (missing parts from reference TRBV13 and TRBJ2-1): AAGVIQSPRHLIKEKRETATLKCYPIPRHDTVYWYQQGPGQDPQFLISFYEKMQSDKGSIPDRFSAQQFSDYHSELNMSSLELGDSALYFCASSSRLAGRDNEQFFGPGTRLTVL.

This clone was recorded many times. The read finishes 3 residues shy of the CDR3 end, and the germline J gene is used to complete it. This sequence joins TRBV20-1 and TRBJ2-1; D might be TRBD1 (5 bases). V was shortened by 0 bases and J by 0 bases, with 15 bases between the two germline ends. The CDR3 length is 17 residues. The germline V gene encodes CDR1 DFQATT and CDR2 SNEGSKA (reference sequence). CDR3 amino acids: CSARDVAGLSSYNEQFF. The sequenced part of the CDR3 DNA is TGCAGTGCTAGAGATGTTGCAGGGCTTAGCTCCTACAATGAG.

This clone was recorded many times. The CDR3 end falls 3 residues outside the read, so it is completed with the germline J gene. The J gene is TRBJ1-5, the V gene TRBV20-1, with TRBD1 identical over 9 bases. This CDR3 contains 14 residues. CDR1 is DFQATT and CDR2 is SNEGSKA in the germline V gene (reference sequence). After removal of 1 base from V and 5 bases from J, the junction contained 3 bases not matched to a gene. CDR3 DNA, as far as it was read: TGCAGTGCTAGAGGTTGGACAGGGGATCAGCCC. Encoded protein: CSARGWTGDQP. The CDR3 reads in full as CSARGWTGDQPQHF.

The sample holds many counts of this clone. The read gets to within 3 residues of the CDR3 end, and the germline J gene fills in the rest. This chain links TRBV9 with TRBJ2-1; D unclear. CDR1 and CDR2 from the germline V gene are SGDLS and YYNGEE. Trimming shortened V by 0 bases and J by 6 bases, and 10 bases separated the two germline ends. The CDR3 has 14 amino acids. This CDR3 reads CASSVAIGPNEQFF. The sequenced part of the CDR3 DNA is TGTGCCAGCAGCGTAGCGATAGGGCCCAATGAG. The entire variable domain, with the rest obtained from reference TRBV9 and TRBJ2-1, is as follows: DSGVTQTPKHLITATGQRVTLRCSPRSGDLSVYWYQQSLDQGLQFLIQYYNGEERAKGNILERFSAQQFPDLHSELNLSSLELGDSALYFCASSVAIGPNEQFFGPGTRLTVL.

This clone was observed at least ten times. Read sequence stops 3 residues before the CDR3 end, and the germline J gene provides the missing end. This sequence joins TRBV29-1 and TRBJ2-2; tentatively, D is TRBD1 (6 bases). The CDR3 runs 12 residues. Germline V gene lookup returns CDR1 SQVTM and CDR2 ANQGSEA. The V end was cut by 6 bases, the J end by 6 bases, with 11 bases between. CDR3 sequence reads: CSVAQGPGELFF. The part of the CDR3 DNA that was read is TGCAGCGTGGCCCAGGGGCCCGGGGAG.

This clone was recorded at least ten times. The CDR3 end is not reached by the read, which stops 3 residues before it; the germline J gene fills it in. The genes are TRBV5-1 and TRBJ2-3; TRBD2 agrees at 10 bases. V gave up 0 bases and J gave up 5 bases; unmatched junction bases: 9. The length of the CDR3 is 17 residues. Germline V gene lookup returns CDR1 SGHRS and CDR2 YFSETQ. The part of the CDR3 DNA that was read is TGCGCCAGCAGCTTGGCGCTACTAGCGGGAACTGTAGATACG. Protein: CASSLALLAGTVDT. The full CDR3 is CASSLALLAGTVDTQYF.

On this clone itself: The DNA ends 3 residues before the CDR3 does, and the rest of the CDR3 is filled in from the germline J gene. The chain recombines TRBV7-8 with TRBJ1-5, with D perhaps TRBD1 (5 bases). V was shortened by 1 base and J by 0 bases, with 13 bases between the two germline ends. Germline values: CDR1 SGHVS, CDR2 FQNEAQ. The CDR3 extends over 17 amino acids. The DNA read from the CDR3 is TGTGCCAGCAGCTTAGTACGCGGGGGGTATAGCAATCAGCCC. Amino acid sequence: CASSLVRGGYSNQP. The entire CDR3 is CASSLVRGGYSNQPQHF. Full variable domain (remainder filled in from reference TRBV7-8 and TRBJ1-5): GAGVSQSPRYKVAKRGQDVALRCDPISGHVSLFWYQQALGQGPEFLTYFQNEAQLDKSGLPSDRFFAERPEGSVSTLKIQRTQQEDSAVYLCASSLVRGGYSNQPQHFGDGTRLSIL.